The entry below describes one T cell receptor (beta chain). What it recognizes is unknown. This sample was included in a study of T cell responses to AZD1222 COVID-19 vaccine. Study-wide results and limits: Among AZD1222 vaccinees, only six were seropositive at baseline.

Some clones are missing from TCRdb's copy, which holds only in-frame ones; the method was immunoSEQ multiplex PCR. The sample holds 160,000 or so clones, around 93% seen once. V was pared by 0 bases and J by 6 bases, with 9 bases between. Germline values: CDR1 SGHTA, CDR2 FQGTGA. This CDR3 contains 14 residues. This sample comprised peripheral blood, obtained on day 0 of AZD1222 vaccination. The V call is TRBV7-3, the J call TRBJ2-1; D uncertain. This sequence originates from an adult in good health. CDR3 in amino acids: CASSLTASLNEQFF. The CDR3 DNA sequence: TGTGCCAGCAGCTTAACAGCCAGCCTCAATGAGCAGTTCTTC. Filled out from reference TRBV7-3 and TRBJ2-1, the complete variable domain reads GAGVSQTPSNKVTEKGKYVELRCDPISGHTALYWYRQSLGQGPEFLIYFQGTGAADDSGLPNDRFFAVRPEGSVSTLKIQRTERGDSAVYLCASSLTASLNEQFFGPGTRLTVL.